This TCR beta chain was retrieved from a study of CD8 T cells in ankylosing spondylitis. This clonotype was counted once. One entry per CDR3 protein results from TCRdb running MiXCR on the 5' RACE reads. The table has about 220,000 distinct CDR3 sequences, about 11% seen once. This CDR3 has 16 residues. Germline trimming cut 3 bases from V and 3 bases from J; bases unmatched to any gene: 9. Germline V gene lookup returns CDR1 GTSNPN and CDR2 SVGIG (reference sequence). V gene TRBV30 combines with J gene TRBJ2-2; 8 bases line up with TRBD1. Material: blood, either unsorted or a sorted T cell fraction (not recorded which). The sequence came from a male donor with ankylosing spondylitis or in good health (not recorded which). Written as DNA, the CDR3 is TGTGCCTGGAGGGTAGACAGGGGCCCCGACACCGGGGAGCTGTTTTTT. Translated: CAWRVDRGPDTGELFF. The full variable domain, rest sourced from reference TRBV30 and TRBJ2-2, is SQTIHQWPATLVQPVGSPLSLECTVEGTSNPNLYWYRQAAGRGLQLLFYSVGIGQISSEVPQNLSASRPQDRQFILSSKKLLLSDSGFYLCAWRVDRGPDTGELFFGEGSRLTVL.